This TCR beta chain was sequenced for a study of naive and memory T cell subsets. Amplification of ligated cDNA took four PCR rounds with SP2 and nested alpha and beta constant primers. Alpha and beta constant region primers primed reverse transcription for blood and skin samples. MiXCR, applied by TCRdb to the UMI-ligation and nested PCR reads, yields one record per CDR3 protein. The data contain more than 25,000 distinct CDR3 sequences, under 6.5% of them seen just once; the ten biggest clones take up around 7.4%. This clonotype has just a few counts. An oligonucleotide containing a UMI was ligated to the 3' end of TCR cDNA. Input was roughly 1 to 1000 ng of DNase-treated total RNA without cell sorting. The TCR was taken from an adult in good health. Material: blood.

The CDR3 sequence: CSVDDRDSTDTQYF. The CDR3 region has the DNA TGCAGCGTTGACGACAGGGATAGCACAGATACGCAGTATTTT. The chain employs TRBV29-1 and TRBJ2-3; 7 positions agree with TRBD1. This CDR3 comprises 14 residues. V lost 3 bases and J lost 0; bases outside the gene matches: 3. CDR1 and CDR2 (germline): SQVTM, ANQGSEA.